The entry below describes one T cell receptor (beta chain). The data were obtained in a study of blood T cell repertoires in COVID-19. Study-level background: Samples taken during acute and convalescent COVID-19 were collected in the United States, Italy and Spain.

Per the authors' pipeline: Estimated nucleated cell counts came from reference gene primer amplification. The table came from immunoSEQ multiplex PCR; TCRdb's copy has only in-frame clones and leaves some out. V and J calls and clone size follow that table, whereas D and trimming were derived from the DNA. This table holds 50,000 to 65,000 clones, 80% to 85% found once. It was during active infection that Seattle patients were enrolled and then longitudinally followed. The trim removed 4 bases at V and 6 bases at J, leaving 1 base unmatched. The germline gives CDR1 WSHSY, CDR2 SAAADI. The CDR3 runs to 13 residues.

This chain uses TRBV10-2 with TRBJ2-1; 9 nucleotides line up with TRBD1. The receptor's source is a man in his sixties with COVID-19, enrolled during active disease. Sequences were obtained from peripheral blood. The CDR3 nucleotides read TGCGCCAGCAGTGTGGACAGGGGCAATGAGCAGTTCTTC. Translating it yields CASSVDRGNEQFF.